One and the same sample provided the 5 T cell receptor beta chains below, sequenced in a study of blood T cell repertoires in COVID-19 (dated by TCRdb to about 2020). Library method: the immunoSEQ multiplex PCR assay. As stored in TCRdb, this immuneACCESS dataset retains in-frame rearrangements with V and J assigned. A fraction of the clones does not appear; measured against another copy, unresolved V genes explain less than half of the discrepancy, and the remainder lacks a known reason. Recorded for this sample are 150,000 to 200,000 clones; roughly 91% of them occurred a single time. About 6.3% of the sample comes from the top ten. Source material: peripheral blood. These receptor sequences come from a man in his forties or fifties with active or convalescent COVID-19.

Concerning this clone: Within the sample, other DNA sequences also encode this same CDR3. This chain links TRBV7-2 with TRBJ1-5, with D maybe TRBD1 (6 bases). V was clipped by 1 base and J by 2 bases, with 6 bases between them. The CDR3 has 14 residues. Germline-derived CDR1 and CDR2 are SGHTA and FQGNSA. CDR3: CASSLGQGNQPQHF. The CDR3 nucleotides are TGTGCCAGCAGCTTAGGACAGGGCAATCAGCCCCAGCATTTT.

The rearrangement uses TRBV3-1 (or the pseudogene TRBV3-2) and TRBJ2-7, with 9 bases matching TRBD1. V lost 4 bases and J lost 13; bases outside the gene matches: 17. CDR1 is LGHDT, CDR2 YNNKEL, per germline (reference sequence). This CDR3 has 15 amino acids. The DNA for the CDR3 is TGTGCCAGCAGCCCGGACAGGGGAGGCTTCCCTCGAGTTTACGTC. Translated: CASSPDRGGFPRVYV.

V usage is TRBV5-1 and J usage is TRBJ2-5; TRBD1 is a possible D gene (6 bases). V lost 3 bases to trimming and J lost 3 bases, with 15 bases between them. The CDR3 has 15 residues. Germline values: CDR1 SGHRS, CDR2 YFSETQ. CDR3 amino acids: CASSYEAGVKETQYF. Here the CDR3 DNA reads TGCGCCAGCAGCTATGAGGCAGGGGTTAAAGAGACCCAGTACTTC.

The chain links TRBV4-1 to TRBJ2-7; D gene unclear. The CDR3 contains 11 residues. The germline V gene has CDR1 MGHRA and CDR2 YSYEKL. The V and J ends lost 5 bases and 6 bases respectively, with 8 bases between them. The CDR3 coding sequence is TGCGCCAGCAGCACTACGGGCGAGCAGTACTTC. Its translation: CASSTTGEQYF.

This clone was observed once. The chain couples TRBV7-8 to TRBJ2-7; tentative D call: TRBD1 (6 bases). Per germline, CDR1 SGHVS and CDR2 FQNEAQ. The CDR3 totals 14 residues. V lost 2 bases and J lost 5, with 13 bases in between. The CDR3 protein is CASSLLGGEDEQYF. In nucleotides, the CDR3 is TGTGCCAGCAGCTTATTAGGGGGAGAGGACGAGCAGTACTTC. Full variable domain (remainder filled in from reference TRBV7-8 and TRBJ2-7): GAGVSQSPRYKVAKRGQDVALRCDPISGHVSLFWYQQALGQGPEFLTYFQNEAQLDKSGLPSDRFFAERPEGSVSTLKIQRTQQEDSAVYLCASSLLGGEDEQYFGPGTRLTVT.